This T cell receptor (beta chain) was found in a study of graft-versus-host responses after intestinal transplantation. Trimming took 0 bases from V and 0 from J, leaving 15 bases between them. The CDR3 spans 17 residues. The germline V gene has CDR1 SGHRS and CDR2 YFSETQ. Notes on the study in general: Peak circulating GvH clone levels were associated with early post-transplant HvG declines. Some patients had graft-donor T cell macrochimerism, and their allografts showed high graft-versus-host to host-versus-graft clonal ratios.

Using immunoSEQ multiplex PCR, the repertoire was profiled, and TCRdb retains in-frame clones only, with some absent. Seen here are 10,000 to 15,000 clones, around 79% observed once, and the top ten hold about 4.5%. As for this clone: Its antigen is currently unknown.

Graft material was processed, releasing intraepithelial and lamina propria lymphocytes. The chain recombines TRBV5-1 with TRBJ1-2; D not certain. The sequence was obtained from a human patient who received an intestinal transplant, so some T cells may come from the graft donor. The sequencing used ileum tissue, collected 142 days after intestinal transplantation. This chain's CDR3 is CASSLVSNGFSNYGYTF. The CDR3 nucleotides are TGCGCCAGCAGCTTGGTCTCGAACGGTTTCTCTAACTATGGCTACACCTTC.